This T cell receptor beta chain is from a study of radiation and T cells in renal cell carcinoma. Trimming removed 2 bases from V and 12 bases from J, with 17 bases in between. The CDR3 is made up of 13 amino acids. Germline V lookup: CDR1 SGHAT, CDR2 FQNNGV. Study observations and caveats: In blood, top tumor clones expanded by 2 weeks, shrinking by 4.

As regards this clone: The antigen remains undetermined.

Clones were read by immunoSEQ multiplex PCR, and TCRdb kept only the in-frame ones, dropping some. The table lists roughly 45,000 clones, over 80% of them singletons. Time point defined: blood 4 weeks post-SBRT, at nephrectomy. Treatment noted: 15 Gy SBRT to primary tumor, nephrectomy 4 weeks later. The material was blood, obtained from a patient whose treatment included radiotherapy and nephrectomy. The receptor's source is a woman aged 70-85 years with renal cell carcinoma. V is TRBV11-2 and J is TRBJ2-7; D assignment may be TRBD1 or TRBD2 (6 bases each). The CDR3 sequence: CASSLHAGGLVYF. For the CDR3, the DNA is TGTGCCAGCAGCTTACACGCCGGGGGCCTTGTGTACTTC.